These 29 T cell receptor beta chains were all obtained from the same sample, sequenced in a study of cytomegalovirus exposure and HLA in healthy donors. PCR amplification relied on 60 Vbeta primers (plus 13 Jbeta primers). Clones were read by immunoSEQ multiplex PCR, and TCRdb kept only the in-frame ones, dropping some. The table records roughly 90,000 clones, around 84% of them present only once. The sequencing input was PBMCs. The receptors come from a man aged 18 to 29 in good health and CMV-seronegative.

In nucleotides, the CDR3 is TGTGCCAGCAGCCGGATCGACAGGGGTCGTGAAAAACTGTTTTTT. Residues: CASSRIDRGREKLFF. J is TRBJ1-4 and V is TRBV7-9, with 8 bases lining up with TRBD1. The CDR3 is 15 amino acids. Germline assignment: CDR1 SEHNR and CDR2 FQNEAQ (reference sequence). V lost 5 bases and J lost 7; bases outside the gene matches: 9.

The chain is built from TRBV19 and TRBJ1-6; D perhaps matches TRBD1 (6 bases). Germline V gene sequence: CDR1 LNHDA, CDR2 SQIVND (reference sequence). The V and J ends lost 3 bases and 5 bases respectively, with 11 bases between them. The CDR3 has 15 residues. CDR3: CASSMQGPDNSPLHF. The CDR3 bases are TGTGCCAGTAGTATGCAGGGGCCGGATAATTCACCCCTCCACTTT.

The chain couples TRBV10-2 to TRBJ1-5; D might be TRBD1 (5 bases). Trimming removed 2 bases at V and 9 bases at J, with 20 bases between. Germline V gene sequence: CDR1 WSHSY, CDR2 SAAADI. There are 16 residues in the CDR3. The CDR3 here is CASSEHSLAGRPPQHF. CDR3 bases: TGCGCCAGCAGTGAGCACTCATTGGCAGGGCGGCCGCCCCAGCATTTT.

The V and J genes are TRBV10-3 and TRBJ2-3; D possibly corresponds to TRBD2 (5 bases). The germline CDR1 and CDR2 sequences are ENHRY and SYGVKD. CDR3 length equals 14 residues. V was trimmed by 5 bases and J by 0 bases, leaving 9 bases between them. CDR3 region: CAISPRESTDTQYF. The CDR3 nucleotides are TGTGCCATCAGTCCTCGGGAAAGCACAGATACGCAGTATTTT.

V gene TRBV5-4 combines with J gene TRBJ1-2, with 9 bases fitting TRBD1. The CDR3 sequence is 13 residues long. Germline V gene data show CDR1 as SGHNT and CDR2 as YYREEE (reference sequence). The V gene end was trimmed by 1 base and the J gene end by 6 bases; junction bases not matched to a gene: 1. The CDR3 sequence is CASSLTGGNGYTF. The DNA for the CDR3 is TGTGCCAGCAGCTTGACAGGGGGCAATGGCTACACCTTC.

This clone appeared a single time. The CDR3 DNA follows: TGTGCCAGCAGCCGAAGCGCGACAGGGGGCTTGATGGGCTACACCTTC. Translated: CASSRSATGGLMGYTF. This rearrangement joins TRBV5-8 to TRBJ1-2, with TRBD1 identical over 10 bases. The trim removed 4 bases at V and 8 bases at J, leaving 14 bases unmatched. Germline lookup yields CDR1 SGHTS and CDR2 YDEGEE. The CDR3 is 16 amino acids.

This chain joins TRBV14 and TRBJ1-6, with 8 bases matching TRBD1. Per germline, CDR1 SGHDN and CDR2 FVKESK. After removal of 4 bases from V and 8 bases from J, the junction contained 7 bases not matched to a gene. This CDR3 spans 15 amino acids. The CDR3 DNA sequence: TGTGCCAGCAGCCTCCGGACAGGGAGGGATTCACCCCTCCACTTT. Translating gives CASSLRTGRDSPLHF.

The chain recombines TRBV5-6 with TRBJ1-2; D unresolved. CDR1 is SGHDT and CDR2 is YYEEEE in the germline V gene. The V end lost 5 bases, the J end lost 0 bases, and 14 bases lay between the germline ends. The CDR3 runs to 15 residues. The CDR3 sequence is CASRLSQVPNYGYTF. Written as DNA, the CDR3 is TGTGCCAGCAGATTATCCCAGGTCCCTAACTATGGCTACACCTTC.

The chain recombines TRBV7-9 with TRBJ2-1; perhaps TRBD2 as D (5 bases). The CDR3 loop spans 14 amino acids. The V gene's germline CDR1 is SEHNR and CDR2 FQNEAQ (reference sequence). The V end was cut by 2 bases, the J end by 2 bases, with 7 bases between. The CDR3: CASSLLGAYNEQFF. DNA for the CDR3: TGTGCCAGCAGCTTACTCGGGGCCTACAATGAGCAGTTCTTC.

The chain carries TRBV5-8 and TRBJ1-2; 7 bases fit TRBD1. After removal of 3 bases from V and 3 bases from J, the junction contained 5 bases not matched to a gene. This CDR3 comprises 14 residues. The germline V gene encodes CDR1 SGHTS and CDR2 YDEGEE. CDR3 sequence: CASSSRGIDYGYTF. The CDR3 region has the DNA TGTGCCAGCAGCTCCAGGGGGATCGACTATGGCTACACCTTC.

The chain uses TRBV6-5 and TRBJ1-2; D ambiguous. CDR3 length equals 15 residues. Per germline, CDR1 MNHEY and CDR2 SVGAGI. The V end was cut by 4 bases, the J end by 2 bases, with 14 bases between. DNA for the CDR3: TGTGCCAGCAGTTCCAGACTGACGGGAAACTATGGCTACACCTTC. Amino acid sequence: CASSSRLTGNYGYTF.

In its sample, this clone was seen once. The chain combines TRBV19 with TRBJ1-2, with a weak D call TRBD1 (5 bases). The length of the CDR3 is 17 residues. The germline V and J ends were trimmed by 3 bases and 3 bases, with 20 bases remaining between them. Germline V lookup: CDR1 LNHDA, CDR2 SQIVND (reference sequence). The CDR3 bases are TGTGCCAGTAGTATCGAGACAGTGACCGCCCGCTACTATGGCTACACCTTC. As protein: CASSIETVTARYYGYTF.

This chain connects TRBV7-8 to TRBJ2-7, with a weak D call TRBD1 (5 bases). The CDR3 has 13 amino acids. V dropped 0 bases and J dropped 5 bases, with 8 bases sitting between them. Germline CDR1 is SGHVS and CDR2 is FQNEAQ. CDR3 nucleotides: TGTGCCAGCAGCTTAGCGCAGGGCAACGAGCAGTACTTC. As protein: CASSLAQGNEQYF.

The chain employs TRBV9 and TRBJ1-1, with TRBD1 as a possible D gene (5 bases). The germline V and J ends were trimmed by 3 bases and 0 bases, with 15 bases remaining between them. Per germline, CDR1 SGDLS and CDR2 YYNGEE. The CDR3 is made up of 16 amino acids. In nucleotides, the CDR3 is TGTGCCAGCAGCGGAGTAAAGACAGATATGAACACTGAAGCTTTCTTT. Its translation is CASSGVKTDMNTEAFF.

V gene TRBV29-1 combines with J gene TRBJ2-3; possibly TRBD2 for D (6 bases). The germline V and J ends were trimmed by 7 bases and 4 bases, with 18 bases remaining between them. The CDR3 totals 14 residues. CDR1 SQVTM and CDR2 ANQGSEA come from the germline V gene. This CDR3 is CSGDFRGRPDTQYF. The DNA of the CDR3 is TGCAGCGGGGACTTTAGGGGCCGCCCAGATACGCAGTATTTT.

The chain employs TRBV7-6 and TRBJ1-2, with 8 bases matching TRBD1. V dropped 5 bases and J dropped 4; count of bases not matched to a gene: 9. The CDR3 extends over 15 amino acids. Germline V gene sequence: CDR1 SGHVS, CDR2 FNYEAQ. The CDR3 nucleotides read TGTGCCAGCAGCCCTGATCCCAGGGGGCTCTATGGCTACACCTTC. It is translated as CASSPDPRGLYGYTF.

V and J are TRBV30 and TRBJ2-1, with 9 bases matching TRBD2. CDR3 length: 17 residues. The V gene end was trimmed by 0 bases and the J gene end by 3 bases; junction bases not matched to a gene: 9. Germline-derived CDR1 and CDR2 are GTSNPN and SVGIG (reference sequence). This chain's CDR3 is CAWSVRASGTYYNEQFF. The CDR3 coding sequence is TGTGCCTGGAGTGTCAGGGCTAGCGGGACTTACTACAATGAGCAGTTCTTC. The whole variable domain, filled in from reference TRBV30 and TRBJ2-1, reads SQTIHQWPATLVQPVGSPLSLECTVEGTSNPNLYWYRQAAGRGLQLLFYSVGIGQISSEVPQNLSASRPQDRQFILSSKKLLLSDSGFYLCAWSVRASGTYYNEQFFGPGTRLTVL.

The chain joins TRBV18 to TRBJ1-1, with no clear D. This CDR3 region has 13 residues. Trimming took off 3 bases at V and 7 bases at J, with 12 bases between the two ends. Germline V gene sequence: CDR1 KGHSH, CDR2 LQKENI. The CDR3 spells CASSPESIVEAFF. The DNA of the CDR3 is TGTGCCAGCTCACCCGAGTCGATTGTTGAAGCTTTCTTT.

CDR3 nucleotide sequence: TGTGCCAGCAGCTTAGCGGTCAGGGATGAGCAGTTCTTC. Translation gives CASSLAVRDEQFF. The chain links TRBV7-6 to TRBJ2-1; weak D call: TRBD1 (5 bases). V was cut by 0 bases and J by 8 bases, with 8 bases left in between. Germline V gene sequence: CDR1 SGHVS, CDR2 FNYEAQ. The CDR3 covers 13 residues.

This clone was recorded only once. The chain recombines TRBV28 with TRBJ2-7; D perhaps matches TRBD2 (6 bases). This CDR3 is built from 18 residues. Germline CDR1 is MDHEN and CDR2 is SYDVKM. V was pared by 1 base and J by 0 bases, with 19 bases between. The CDR3 sequence is CASSLFAISGDYSYEQYF. The DNA of the CDR3 is TGTGCCAGCAGTTTATTTGCGATCTCGGGGGATTACTCCTACGAGCAGTACTTC.

This sequence joins TRBV10-1 and TRBJ2-7; D is possibly TRBD2 (5 bases). CDR3 size: 14 residues. Germline lookup yields CDR1 WNHNN and CDR2 SYGVQD (reference sequence). Trimming took 6 bases from V and 5 from J, leaving 17 bases between them. In nucleotides, the CDR3 is TGCGCCAGCAGCCGGGGATCAGCGTACGACGAGCAGTACTTC. Its translation: CASSRGSAYDEQYF.

This chain uses TRBV9 with TRBJ2-1, with 9 bases fitting TRBD2. The germline V gene has CDR1 SGDLS and CDR2 YYNGEE. The trim removed 0 bases at V and 6 bases at J, leaving 4 bases unmatched. The CDR3 has 15 residues. CDR3 nucleotide sequence: TGTGCCAGCAGCGTAGTGGCTAGCGGGACCAATGAGCAGTTCTTC. It yields the protein CASSVVASGTNEQFF.

CDR3 amino acids: CASSPGASVYEQYF. In DNA form, the CDR3 reads TGTGCCAGCTCACCGGGCGCTTCGGTCTACGAGCAGTACTTC. V usage is TRBV18 and J usage is TRBJ2-7, with unresolved D. Trimming cost V 3 bases and J 3 bases, with 12 bases left between them. Germline-derived CDR1 and CDR2 are KGHSH and LQKENI. The CDR3 runs 14 residues.

This chain uses TRBV9 with TRBJ2-3, with TRBD2 identical over 13 bases. The germline V gene has CDR1 SGDLS and CDR2 YYNGEE. The CDR3 loop spans 14 amino acids. V shed 6 bases and J 4 bases; nucleotides not matched to a gene: 2. The DNA of the CDR3 is TGTGCCAGCACCGGACTAGCGGGAGCAGATACGCAGTATTTT. Translated: CASTGLAGADTQYF.

Comment on this clone: Germline and junction disagree at one end, which may indicate a read error. V and J are TRBV7-7 and TRBJ2-3; 9 bases fit TRBD2. This CDR3 region has 17 residues. The germline V gene encodes CDR1 SSHAT and CDR2 FNYEAQ (reference sequence). CDR3 sequence reads: CASSLAVVSGGLDTQYF. DNA for the CDR3: TGTGCTAGCAGCTTAGCGGTTGTTAGCGGGGGATTGGATACGCAGTATTTT.

This chain joins TRBV6-4 and TRBJ2-7, with D possibly matching TRBD2 (6 bases). The CDR3 consists of 18 residues. The germline V gene encodes CDR1 MRHNA and CDR2 SNTAGT. Trimming shortened V by 1 base and J by 4 bases, and 23 bases separated the two germline ends. The CDR3 DNA reads TGTGCCAGCAGTGACTTAGCCGGCGGAAGGCCCGGGGGTTACGAGCAGTACTTC. Protein: CASSDLAGGRPGGYEQYF.

V is TRBV6-6 and J is TRBJ1-1, with D possibly matching TRBD1 (5 bases). The germline CDR1 and CDR2 sequences are MNHNY and SVGAGI (reference sequence). Trimming cost V 5 bases and J 10 bases, with 8 bases left between them. CDR3 length: 10 amino acids. The CDR3 nucleotides are TGTGCCAGCAGTACAGGTACAGCTTTCTTT. Amino acid sequence: CASSTGTAFF.

The V and J genes are TRBV30 and TRBJ2-3; tentatively, D is TRBD2 (5 bases). The germline CDR1 and CDR2 sequences are GTSNPN and SVGIG (reference sequence). Trimming took 4 bases from V and 4 from J, leaving 6 bases between them. The CDR3 is made up of 11 amino acids. Written as DNA, the CDR3 is TGTGCCTGGACGGGGTCAGATACGCAGTATTTT. It translates to CAWTGSDTQYF.

This chain links TRBV30 with TRBJ2-1; TRBD2 agrees at 13 bases. Trimming took 4 bases from V and 0 from J; bases not matched to a gene: 15. The CDR3 is made up of 20 amino acids. Germline loops: CDR1 GTSNPN, CDR2 SVGIG (reference sequence). The CDR3 coding sequence is TGTGCCTGGACTACCCAGCCGGGACTAGCGGGAAGGAGCTCCTACAATGAGCAGTTCTTC. Translation: CAWTTQPGLAGRSSYNEQFF.